These 9 T cell receptor beta chains originate from one sample sequenced in a study of CD8 T cells in Susac syndrome. Roughly 0.5 to 1 ug RNA was reverse transcribed with random hexamers. TCRdb reanalysed the immunoSEQ multiplex PCR reads using MiXCR and keeps one entry per CDR3 protein. The repertoire has some 200,000 distinct CDR3 sequences, approximately 95% of them found once; the top ten carry approximately 0.16%. What was sequenced was CD8+ T cells from PBMCs. These receptors were obtained from a human donor with Susac syndrome.

This chain connects TRBV2 to TRBJ1-5; D uncertain. The CDR3 is made up of 14 amino acids. Germline V gene lookup returns CDR1 SNHLY and CDR2 FYNNEI. V dropped 8 bases and J dropped 4 bases, with 15 bases sitting between them. CDR3 bases: TGTGCCAGCCGGGCACCGGGAGAGAATCAGCCCCAGCATTTT. It is translated as CASRAPGENQPQHF.

The chain has TRBV7-9 and TRBJ2-7; the match to TRBD2 covers 7 bases. Germline CDR1 SEHNR, CDR2 FQNEAQ (reference sequence). J was trimmed by 3 bases and V by 3 bases; bases with no gene match: 8. The CDR3 is made up of 15 amino acids. The chain's CDR3 is CASSLGGAGVYEQYF. The CDR3 DNA follows: TGTGCCAGCAGCTTGGGTGGGGCGGGAGTCTACGAGCAGTACTTC.

This clonotype was picked up a small number of times. This chain uses TRBV12-3 or TRBV12-4 with TRBJ1-3; D gene unclear. Trimming pared 1 base from V and 4 bases from J, leaving 5 bases between. CDR3 length: 13 residues. This chain's CDR3 is CASSLVVGNTIYF. The CDR3 DNA sequence: TGTGCCAGCAGTTTAGTTGTCGGAAACACCATATATTTT.

This chain connects TRBV13 to TRBJ2-4, with 7 bases identical to TRBD1. CDR3 length equals 16 residues. Germline V gene sequence: CDR1 PRHDT, CDR2 FYEKMQ (reference sequence). Germline trimming cut 2 bases from V and 1 base from J; bases unmatched to any gene: 5. Here the CDR3 reads CASSLIQTGAKNIQYF. CDR3 in DNA: TGTGCCAGCAGCTTAATCCAGACAGGGGCCAAAAACATTCAGTACTTC.

The gene calls are TRBV20-1 and TRBJ1-5, with TRBD1 as a possible D gene (6 bases). The germline V and J ends were trimmed by 1 base and 7 bases, with 11 bases remaining between them. From germline, CDR1 is DFQATT and CDR2 SNEGSKA (reference sequence). The CDR3 has 13 amino acids. The DNA of the CDR3 is TGCAGTGCTAGAGCAGGGGAAAAACAGCCCCAGCATTTT. Amino acid sequence: CSARAGEKQPQHF.

The V call is TRBV25-1, the J call TRBJ2-6; D not resolved. The CDR3 runs 15 residues. Germline assignment: CDR1 MGHDK and CDR2 SYGVNS. Between the trimmed V and J ends, which lost 8 bases and 2 bases, there was a span of 13 bases. CDR3 DNA: TGTGCCAGCGAAACAAGGAGTCCTGGGGCCAACGTCCTGACTTTC. Its protein is CASETRSPGANVLTF.

V gene TRBV6-2 or TRBV6-3 combines with J gene TRBJ2-7, with 7 nucleotides matching TRBD1. The CDR3 spans 14 residues. The V segment lost 6 bases and the J segment 2 bases; nucleotides outside the gene matches: 7. Germline CDR1 MNHEY, CDR2 SVGEGT. The CDR3 sequence is CASRTDRKAYEQYF. Here the CDR3 DNA reads TGTGCCAGCAGGACGGACAGGAAAGCCTACGAGCAGTACTTC.

The chain employs TRBV12-3 or TRBV12-4 and TRBJ1-2; TRBD1 aligns across 7 bases. This CDR3 contains 14 residues. With V trimmed by 3 bases and J by 0 bases, 1 base remained unmatched. Here the CDR3 reads CASSLTGSNYGYTF. The CDR3 DNA follows: TGTGCCAGCAGTTTGACAGGGTCTAACTATGGCTACACCTTC.

The V gene is TRBV20-1, the J gene TRBJ2-7; D could derive from TRBD1 or TRBD2 (5 bases each). The CDR3 is made up of 11 amino acids. CDR1 and CDR2 (germline): DFQATT, SNEGSKA (reference sequence). Trimming took 8 bases from V and 4 from J, leaving 12 bases between them. CDR3 bases: TGCAGTCCGGAAGAGGGGTACGAGCAGTACTTC. Translation: CSPEEGYEQYF.